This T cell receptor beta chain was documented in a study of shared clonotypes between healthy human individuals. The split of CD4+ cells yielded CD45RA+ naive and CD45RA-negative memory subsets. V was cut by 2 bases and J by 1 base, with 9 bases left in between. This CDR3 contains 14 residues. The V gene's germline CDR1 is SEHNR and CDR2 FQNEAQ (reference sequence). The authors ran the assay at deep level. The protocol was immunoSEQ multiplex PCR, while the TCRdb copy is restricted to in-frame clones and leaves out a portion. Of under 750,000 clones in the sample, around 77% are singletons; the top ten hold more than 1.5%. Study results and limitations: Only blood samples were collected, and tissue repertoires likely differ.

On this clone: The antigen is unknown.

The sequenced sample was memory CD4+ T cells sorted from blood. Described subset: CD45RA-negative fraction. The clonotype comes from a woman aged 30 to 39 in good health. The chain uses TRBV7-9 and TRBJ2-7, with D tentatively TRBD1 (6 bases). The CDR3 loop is CASSLLGTSYEQYF. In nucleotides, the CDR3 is TGTGCCAGCAGCTTATTAGGGACATCCTACGAGCAGTACTTC.